Sequencing of this T cell receptor beta chain was carried out in a study of CD8+ T cells in alopecia areata. Overall study: Disease severity was quantified as SALT score of affected scalp area.

General study points: In lesional scalp, particularly from alopecia totalis/universalis, clonality was higher than in normal scalp.

Notes on this clone: Its antigen is unidentified.

Sequencing used cDNA as its template, made by extracting RNA and reverse transcribing it. Data came from immunoSEQ multiplex PCR; TCRdb stores just in-frame clones and leaves some out. The table has some 180,000 clones, 40% to 65% seen once; the top ten hold roughly 9.1%. Treatment reported: oral pan-JAK inhibitor, 5-10 mg twice daily. The sequence derives from a human donor with alopecia areata. The sequenced sample was CD8+ T cells sorted from blood, obtained at approximately week 52, from a patient treated with tofacitinib.

The CDR3: CASSLGEPNTEAFF. CDR3 DNA sequence: TGTGCCAGCAGCTTGGGGGAGCCGAACACTGAAGCTTTCTTT. J is TRBJ1-1 and V is TRBV5-6; D is unresolved. The CDR3 spans 14 residues. Trimming shortened V by 0 bases and J by 1 base, and 7 bases separated the two germline ends. Looked up from germline, CDR1 is SGHDT and CDR2 is YYEEEE.